The T cell receptor beta chain under discussion was sequenced for a study of T cells in localized non-small cell lung cancer. Study-level points and caveats: Measurement of T cell clonality placed uninvolved adjacent lung highest, above the level in tumor. Longer overall survival was seen with higher T cell density measured in blood.

Sequenced by immunoSEQ multiplex PCR; TCRdb stores in-frame clones only, minus some. The sample has about 83,000 clones; 75% to 85% are singletons. This CDR3 is 13 amino acids long. Germline loops: CDR1 MNHNS, CDR2 SASEGT. J lost 6 bases, V lost 8 bases, and 6 bases had no gene match. Points on this clone: What it binds is not known.

The source material was peripheral blood, sampled before any cancer treatment. This sequence was found in a female donor older than 55 with stage I lung adenocarcinoma. The chain is built from TRBV6-1 and TRBJ1-5, with 8 nucleotides matching TRBD1. The CDR3 protein is CASQGQVGQPQHF. The CDR3 region has the DNA TGTGCCAGCCAGGGACAGGTGGGTCAGCCCCAGCATTTT.